Listed below are T cell receptor beta chains from one sample, sequenced in a study of T cells in Graves' hyperthyroidism and ophthalmopathy. Each CDR3 protein is one row after TCRdb ran MiXCR on the multiplex PCR reads. The data hold about 620,000 distinct CDR3 sequences, with 15% to 20% observed a single time. Sequencing used blood. The receptors shown here come from a woman aged 30 to 39 with Graves' hyperthyroidism. Both conserved end residues are part of each CDR3. D genes are given only for firm matches. Size is stated for part of the rows, as once, few or many counts, or as a class when the clone is expanded.

j_gene,v_gene,d_gene,abundance,CDR3aa,CDR3nt
TRBJ1-5,TRBV28,-,many,CASSLRRQGNNQPQHF,TGTGCCAGCAGTTTAAGACGGCAGGGGAACAATCAGCCCCAGCATTTT
TRBJ2-2,TRBV12-3/TRBV12-4,-,once,CASSPLRGHTGELFF,TGTGCCAGCTCCCCTCTGCGGGGGCACACCGGGGAGCTGTTTTTT
TRBJ2-3,TRBV24-1,TRBD1,few,CATSDSGTAPTDTQYF,TGTGCCACCAGTGACTCCGGGACAGCCCCCACAGATACGCAGTATTTT
TRBJ2-5,TRBV7-8,-,few,CASSLTGAGETQYF,TGTGCCAGCAGCTTGACGGGAGCTGGAGAGACCCAGTACTTC
TRBJ1-1,TRBV10-3,TRBD1,many,CAISVQGAGGEAFF,TGTGCCATCAGTGTACAGGGGGCGGGAGGTGAAGCTTTCTTT
TRBJ2-7,TRBV5-4,-,-,CARTGRDLTYEQYF,TGTGCCAGAACAGGGCGCGACCTGACCTACGAGCAGTACTTC
TRBJ2-2,TRBV20-1,-,-,CSARPRRGNTGELFF,TGCAGTGCTAGACCCAGGAGGGGTAACACCGGGGAGCTGTTTTTT
TRBJ2-3,TRBV6-6,-,few,CASSYSEADTQYF,TGTGCCAGCAGTTACTCGGAAGCAGATACGCAGTATTTT
TRBJ2-6,TRBV5-1,-,-,CASSLVGPRSGANVLTF,TGCGCCAGCAGCTTGGTGGGTCCCCGCTCTGGGGCCAACGTCCTGACTTTC
TRBJ2-3,TRBV12-3/TRBV12-4,-,many,CASSFGTITDTQYF,TGTGCCAGCAGTTTCGGGACGATCACAGATACGCAGTATTTT
TRBJ1-1,TRBV2,-,many,CASSPDWNTEAFF,TGTGCCAGCAGTCCCGACTGGAACACTGAAGCTTTCTTT
TRBJ2-2,TRBV30,-,-,CAWSWTPSTGELFF,TGTGCCTGGAGTTGGACACCGAGCACCGGGGAGCTGTTTTTT